This T cell receptor (beta chain) was identified in a study of blood T cell repertoires in COVID-19. There are 13 residues in the CDR3. The ends were cut back, 4 bases at V and 7 bases at J, with 13 bases in the middle. Germline CDR1 is SGHTA and CDR2 is FQGNSA. Measured with immunoSEQ multiplex PCR; TCRdb has only the in-frame clones, and not every one. Of 430,000 or so clones in the sample, 70% to 90% are singletons; the top ten hold about 1.5%. Participant age was about 18 to 89 years, and participants resided in approximately 24 US areas. Grouping used clinical history reported by participants in a survey and questionnaire. Exposed participants encountered a COVID-19 case during the 2 weeks preceding study entry.

The clonotype comes from a young woman who had been exposed to COVID-19. The V gene is TRBV7-2, the J gene TRBJ1-2; D ambiguous. The sequenced sample consisted of PBMCs or T cells enriched from blood (not recorded which). The CDR3 protein is CASSYDTTGGYTF. The CDR3 DNA follows: TGTGCCAGCAGCTACGACACAACCGGTGGCTACACCTTC. Drawing the rest from reference TRBV7-2 and TRBJ1-2, the complete variable domain is GAGVSQSPSNKVTEKGKDVELRCDPISGHTALYWYRQSLGQGLEFLIYFQGNSAPDKSGLPSDRFSAERTGGSVSTLTIQRTQQEDSAVYLCASSYDTTGGYTFGSGTRLTVV.